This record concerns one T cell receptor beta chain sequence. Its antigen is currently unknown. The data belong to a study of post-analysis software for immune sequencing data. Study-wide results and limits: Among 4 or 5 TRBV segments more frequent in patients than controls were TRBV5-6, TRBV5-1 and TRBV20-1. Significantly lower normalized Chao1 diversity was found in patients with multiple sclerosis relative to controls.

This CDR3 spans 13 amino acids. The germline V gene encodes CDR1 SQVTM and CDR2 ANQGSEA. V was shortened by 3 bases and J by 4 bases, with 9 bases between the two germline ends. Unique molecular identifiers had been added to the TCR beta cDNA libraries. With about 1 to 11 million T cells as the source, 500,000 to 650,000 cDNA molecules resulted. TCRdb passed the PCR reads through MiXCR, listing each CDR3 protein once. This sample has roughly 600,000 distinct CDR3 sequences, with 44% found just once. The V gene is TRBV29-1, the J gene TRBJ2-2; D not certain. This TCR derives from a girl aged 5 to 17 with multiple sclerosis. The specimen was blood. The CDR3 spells CSVDGQRTGELFF. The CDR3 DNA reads TGCAGCGTTGATGGGCAGCGCACCGGGGAGCTGTTTTTT.